The 2 T cell receptor beta chains in this list originate from one sample, sequenced in a study of cytomegalovirus exposure and HLA in healthy donors. With 60 Vbeta and 13 Jbeta primers, the PCR was carried out. TCRdb's copy holds only in-frame clones and misses some; the assay was immunoSEQ multiplex PCR. The table shows 200,000 to 250,000 clones, with approximately 82% occurring only once. The sequenced material came from PBMCs. The source is a woman between 35 and 50 years old in good health and CMV-seronegative.

The rearrangement links TRBV9 to TRBJ2-3; possibly TRBD2 for D (6 bases). CDR1 is SGDLS and CDR2 is YYNGEE in the germline V gene. The CDR3 spans 15 residues. V was pared by 0 bases and J by 1 base, with 9 bases between. CDR3 loop: CASSVAGVGTDTQYF. The CDR3 nucleotides read TGTGCCAGCAGCGTAGCGGGGGTGGGCACAGATACGCAGTATTTT.

The chain recombines TRBV7-2 with TRBJ2-3; unclear D gene. The CDR3 runs 16 residues. The germline V gene encodes CDR1 SGHTA and CDR2 FQGNSA. The ends were cut back, 3 bases at V and 0 bases at J, with 13 bases in the middle. In DNA form, the CDR3 reads TGTGCCAGCAGCTTCTCTCTAGTGTGGAGCACAGATACGCAGTATTTT. This sequence encodes CASSFSLVWSTDTQYF. The full variable domain, with the rest looked up from reference TRBV7-2 and TRBJ2-3, is GAGVSQSPSNKVTEKGKDVELRCDPISGHTALYWYRQSLGQGLEFLIYFQGNSAPDKSGLPSDRFSAERTGGSVSTLTIQRTQQEDSAVYLCASSFSLVWSTDTQYFGPGTRLTVL.